The 15 T cell receptor beta chains given below trace back to one sample, sequenced in a study of Ad26.COV2.S vaccination and SARS-CoV-2 variants. The treatment here: roughly 19 received Ad26.COV2.S at low or high dose, single or two shots; 5 received placebo; per-sample allocation not given. Collection of the samples took place on day 63 after the first injection of vaccine or placebo. Sequenced by immunoSEQ multiplex PCR; TCRdb stores in-frame clones only, minus some. The repertoire holds some 500,000 clones, with roughly nine tenths as singletons. Source: peripheral blood, taken in a trial of Ad26.COV2.S vaccine versus placebo. The receptors were gathered from a person aged 18-65 years who received the Ad26.COV2.S COVID-19 vaccine or a placebo.

This clone was observed a handful of times. The rearrangement uses TRBV9 and TRBJ1-6; no clear D gene. The V and J ends lost 0 bases and 9 bases respectively, with 13 bases between them. This CDR3 spans 15 amino acids. Germline loops: CDR1 SGDLS, CDR2 YYNGEE. CDR3 bases: TGTGCCAGCAGCGTAGACCCAGATTCTAGTTCACCCCTCCACTTT. It codes for CASSVDPDSSSPLHF.

The chain uses TRBV7-3 and TRBJ2-1; D is perhaps TRBD2 (7 bases). CDR1 and CDR2 from the germline V gene are SGHTA and FQGTGA. This CDR3 comprises 13 residues. Trimming took 4 bases from V and 9 from J, leaving 13 bases between them. The CDR3 coding sequence is TGTGCCAGCAGCTCACGGGGGGCGGCTGAGCAGTTCTTC. Residues: CASSSRGAAEQFF.

The chain couples TRBV4-2 to TRBJ2-3; D tentatively fits TRBD1 or TRBD2 (5 bases each). The germline V and J ends were trimmed by 0 bases and 1 base, with 14 bases remaining between them. The CDR3 spans 17 residues. Germline CDR1 reads LGHNA; CDR2 reads YNFKEQ. The CDR3 DNA reads TGTGCCAGCAGCCAAGATCAAGGGACCGTCGGCACAGATACGCAGTATTTT. Protein product: CASSQDQGTVGTDTQYF.

The chain combines TRBV5-4 with TRBJ1-4; unclear D gene. The length of the CDR3 is 16 residues. Between the trimmed V and J ends, which lost 1 base and 4 bases, there was a span of 14 bases. Germline-derived CDR1 and CDR2 are SGHNT and YYREEE (reference sequence). The DNA for the CDR3 is TGTGCCAGCAGCTTGAAATCGGGGTCGGGTAATGAAAAACTGTTTTTT. It yields the protein CASSLKSGSGNEKLFF.

The chain is built from TRBV5-1 and TRBJ1-2; no definite D call. Germline assignment: CDR1 SGHRS and CDR2 YFSETQ. This CDR3 comprises 16 residues. V was clipped by 3 bases and J by 4 bases, with 19 bases between them. The CDR3 reads CASSWRNPGIIYGYTF. The CDR3 DNA sequence: TGCGCCAGCAGCTGGCGGAATCCGGGGATAATCTATGGCTACACCTTC. Using reference TRBV5-1 and TRBJ1-2 for the parts outside the CDR3, the full variable domain is KAGVTQTPRYLIKTRGQQVTLSCSPISGHRSVSWYQQTPGQGLQFLFEYFSETQRNKGNFPGRFSGRQFSNSRSEMNVSTLELGDSALYLCASSWRNPGIIYGYTFGSGTRLTVV.

Details on this clone: The sample has other DNA sequences that encode this CDR3 too. The chain uses TRBV4-3 and TRBJ1-2, with no clear D. Trimming removed 1 base from V and 4 bases from J, with 7 bases in between. The CDR3 is 13 amino acids. Germline V lookup: CDR1 LGHNA, CDR2 YSLEER. The CDR3, as DNA: TGCGCCAGCAGCCAAGGAACGGGCTATGGCTACACCTTC. Its protein product is CASSQGTGYGYTF.

V is TRBV6-5 and J is TRBJ1-1, with 7 bases identical to TRBD1. With V trimmed by 0 bases and J by 7 bases, 2 bases remained unmatched. CDR3 length: 13 residues. The germline CDR1 and CDR2 sequences are MNHEY and SVGAGI. CDR3: CASSYSTGVEAFF. DNA of the CDR3: TGTGCCAGCAGTTACTCTACAGGGGTTGAAGCTTTCTTT.

The chain is built from TRBV28 and TRBJ2-5; 11 nucleotides agree with TRBD2. The CDR3 contains 17 residues. Germline trimming cut 3 bases from V and 1 base from J; bases unmatched to any gene: 7. Germline V gene data show CDR1 as MDHEN and CDR2 as SYDVKM. In DNA form, the CDR3 reads TGTGCCAGCAGTTTTCGTCTAGCGGGGGGTTCCCAAGAGACCCAGTACTTC. Its translation is CASSFRLAGGSQETQYF.

The chain couples TRBV6-5 to TRBJ2-1; TRBD2 matches 9 bases. Trimming at V came to 0 bases and at J to 1 base, leaving 1 base not matched to a gene. CDR3 size: 16 residues. Germline assignment: CDR1 MNHEY and CDR2 SVGAGI. The CDR3 spells CASSYSAGGSYNEQFF. DNA for the CDR3: TGTGCCAGCAGTTACTCGGCGGGAGGGTCCTACAATGAGCAGTTCTTC.

This chain uses TRBV5-8 with TRBJ2-5; D is perhaps TRBD1 (6 bases). The CDR3 is 13 residues long. V lost 7 bases, J lost 5 bases, and 15 bases lay in between. In germline, CDR1 is SGHTS, CDR2 YDEGEE. CDR3 residues: CASGRQASETQYF. In nucleotides, the CDR3 is TGTGCCAGCGGTCGACAGGCTAGCGAGACCCAGTACTTC.

This clone has only one observation. V gene TRBV7-2 combines with J gene TRBJ2-7, with D unclear. Germline CDR1 and CDR2: SGHTA and FQGNSA. The CDR3 runs 14 residues. The V end lost 1 base, the J end lost 2 bases, and 9 bases lay between the germline ends. The CDR3 coding sequence is TGTGCCAGCAGCTTAGGTGTGGTACCCTACGAGCAGTACTTC. Amino acids: CASSLGVVPYEQYF.

The gene calls are TRBV7-9 and TRBJ2-1; D unclear. The germline V gene encodes CDR1 SEHNR and CDR2 FQNEAQ (reference sequence). The CDR3 is made up of 15 amino acids. V lost 0 bases, J lost 3 bases, and 9 bases lay in between. CDR3 residues: CASSLAIGRYNEQFF. CDR3 nucleotide sequence: TGTGCCAGCAGCTTAGCAATAGGGCGCTACAATGAGCAGTTCTTC.

DNA of the CDR3: TGTGCCAGCAGTGGTCGGGACCGCCACTACGAGCAGTACGTC. Residues: CASSGRDRHYEQYV. V gene TRBV6-6 combines with J gene TRBJ2-7; TRBD1 or TRBD2 may be the D gene (5 bases each). This CDR3 region has 14 residues. From germline, CDR1 is MNHNY and CDR2 SVGAGI (reference sequence). V was clipped by 5 bases and J by 3 bases, with 14 bases between them.

This clone occurred a few times. This rearrangement joins TRBV6-2 or TRBV6-3 to TRBJ2-3; D may be TRBD2 (6 bases). The V end was cut by 4 bases, the J end by 5 bases, with 13 bases between. CDR1 and CDR2 (germline): MNHEY, SVGEGT. There are 14 residues in the CDR3. For the CDR3, the DNA is TGTGCCAGCAGTTCGGACGGCGGGGTAGATACGCAGTATTTT. Translating it yields CASSSDGGVDTQYF.

The gene calls are TRBV27 and TRBJ2-2; D remains unclear. In germline, CDR1 is MNHEY, CDR2 SMNVEV (reference sequence). The V and J ends lost 0 bases and 6 bases respectively, with 5 bases between them. The CDR3 is 13 amino acids. The CDR3 spells CASSLSGPGELFF. CDR3 in DNA: TGTGCCAGCAGTTTATCAGGGCCCGGGGAGCTGTTTTTT.